Given below is one T cell receptor (beta chain) in context. The antigen remains undetermined. The data derive from a study of cytomegalovirus exposure and HLA in healthy donors. 60 Vbeta and 13 Jbeta primers were used in PCR. Data came from immunoSEQ multiplex PCR; TCRdb stores just in-frame clones and leaves some out. The profile shows approximately 260,000 clones, approximately 84% of them singletons. V was clipped by 1 base and J by 4 bases, with 14 bases between them. The germline gives CDR1 SGHNT, CDR2 YENEEA. This CDR3 region has 16 residues. Study outcomes and limitations: Analyzed later, most CMV-associated TCR beta chains appeared HLA-restricted.

V gene TRBV11-3 combines with J gene TRBJ2-1; no definite D call. Sample: PBMCs. This TCR derives from a woman aged 40 to 50 in good health and CMV-seropositive. CDR3 DNA: TGTGCCAGCAGCTTAGTGGGTTCGTCCAGGTACAATGAGCAGTTCTTC. Its translation is CASSLVGSSRYNEQFF.